By sample share, the clone carrying this T cell receptor (beta chain) is medium-sized. Its antigen is undetermined. The data stem from a study of pediatric ulcerative colitis. Points from the study as a whole: This repertoire reflects total lymphocytes rather than subpopulations like regulatory T cells.

CDR3 length: 14 residues. Produced via immunoSEQ multiplex PCR; TCRdb's table is partial and in-frame only. Here the sample spans some 25,000 clones, 65% to 80% being singletons. Rectal tissue came from one to two pinch biopsies taken at colonoscopy. Sequenced: gut tissue. The source is a boy between 10 and 17 years old with severe ulcerative colitis. The chain has TRBV12-1 and TRBJ1-5; the table names TRBD1, a call not compared with the DNA. TRBV12-1 is flagged as a pseudogene. For the CDR3, the DNA is TGTGCCAGCAGCTCCGGGACAGGAGGACAGCCCCAGCATTTT. This codes for CASSSGTGGQPQHF.